The 10 T cell receptor beta chains below were found in one sample sequenced in a study of identifying expanded T cells in peripheral blood. Generated by immunoSEQ multiplex PCR, the TCRdb table keeps only in-frame clones and is missing some. Here the sample spans 90,000 to 100,000 clones, 70% to 90% being singletons. The sample consisted of blood. Receptor source: a person aged 18 to 75 in good health.

The rearrangement links TRBV12-5 to TRBJ2-7, with no clear D. This CDR3 region has 15 residues. Germline CDR1 reads LGHNT; CDR2 reads FRNRAP. V lost 1 base to trimming and J lost 5 bases, with 15 bases between them. The CDR3, as DNA: TGTGCTAGTGGTTTGGCTATGGGGTTAAGTGACGAGCAGTACTTC. Amino acids: CASGLAMGLSDEQYF.

V is TRBV25-1 and J is TRBJ1-4; 7 nucleotides line up with TRBD1. The CDR3 has 14 amino acids. In germline, CDR1 is MGHDK, CDR2 SYGVNS. V was pared by 2 bases and J by 12 bases, with 9 bases of the junction left unmatched. This chain's CDR3 is CASSETRGLGELFF. CDR3 DNA sequence: TGTGCCAGCAGTGAAACGAGGGGGCTGGGTGAACTGTTTTTT.

The rearrangement links TRBV30 to TRBJ1-2, with D unclear. CDR1 GTSNPN and CDR2 SVGIG come from the germline V gene (reference sequence). V gave up 2 bases and J gave up 1 base, with 14 bases separating them. CDR3 length equals 15 residues. CDR3 protein: CAWSQALMVNYGYTF. The CDR3 DNA is TGTGCCTGGAGTCAGGCGCTGATGGTTAACTATGGCTACACCTTC.

This clone was seen once. The chain combines TRBV29-1 with TRBJ2-1; D perhaps matches TRBD1 (6 bases). The CDR3 length is 12 residues. Trimming cost V 5 bases and J 12 bases, with 17 bases left between them. CDR1 is SQVTM and CDR2 is ANQGSEA in the germline V gene. CDR3 DNA: TGCAGCGTTTACTTGGACAGCAGCGTGCAGTTCTTC. Its protein product is CSVYLDSSVQFF.

The genes are TRBV7-9 and TRBJ1-1; TRBD1 matches at 7 bases. CDR3 length equals 14 residues. J was trimmed by 4 bases and V by 5 bases; bases with no gene match: 7. Germline CDR1 SEHNR, CDR2 FQNEAQ (reference sequence). The CDR3 coding sequence is TGTGCCAGCAGCCGGGACAGTGGTAGCACTGAAGCTTTCTTT. As protein: CASSRDSGSTEAFF.

The chain links TRBV27 to TRBJ2-7; a weak D match, TRBD2 (5 bases). Trimming removed 5 bases from V and 7 bases from J, with 21 bases in between. Germline CDR1 and CDR2: MNHEY and SMNVEV (reference sequence). The CDR3 has 15 residues. The CDR3 bases are TGTGCCAGCAGTCCTACACTAGTCAGTTTTCGGGAGCAGTACTTC. It encodes CASSPTLVSFREQYF.

The J gene is TRBJ2-3, the V gene TRBV7-6; tentatively, D is TRBD2 (5 bases). The V gene's germline CDR1 is SGHVS and CDR2 FNYEAQ. There are 16 residues in the CDR3. Trimming stripped 0 bases from V and 0 bases from J, with 10 bases between. Written as DNA, the CDR3 is TGTGCCAGCAGCTTAGCGAGGACTGTTAGCACAGATACGCAGTATTTT. This encodes CASSLARTVSTDTQYF.

This rearrangement joins TRBV29-1 to TRBJ2-1; 11 bases agree with TRBD2. Germline assignment: CDR1 SQVTM and CDR2 ANQGSEA. V was pared by 5 bases and J by 1 base, with 10 bases of the junction left unmatched. The CDR3 has 17 amino acids. As DNA, the CDR3 is TGCAGCGTTTCAAAACTACTAGCGGGAGTTTCCTACAATGAGCAGTTCTTC. The encoded protein is CSVSKLLAGVSYNEQFF.

The J gene is TRBJ2-3, the V gene TRBV19, with a possible D match to TRBD2 (6 bases). This CDR3 contains 14 residues. Trimming took off 3 bases at V and 3 bases at J, with 10 bases between the two ends. Looked up from germline, CDR1 is LNHDA and CDR2 is SQIVND (reference sequence). This CDR3 reads CASSIGGGTDTQYF. CDR3 sequence (DNA): TGTGCCAGTAGTATCGGGGGTGGAACAGATACGCAGTATTTT.

The chain uses TRBV29-1 and TRBJ1-1, with D possibly TRBD1 on 5 matching bases. Germline-derived CDR1 and CDR2 are SQVTM and ANQGSEA. The CDR3 runs to 15 residues. Trimming removed 0 bases at V and 4 bases at J, with 15 bases between. The CDR3 nucleotides are TGCAGCGTTGAAGAACCGGACACATTGGGCACTGAAGCTTTCTTT. As protein: CSVEEPDTLGTEAFF.